This paragraph covers one T cell receptor beta chain sequence. Its binding antigen is unknown. Within one base of it there is no much larger clone, and no base qualities were kept. The cysteine opens and the phenylalanine closes a CDR3 of 15 amino acids. CDR3 DNA only is kept here, 45 bases in frame from base 1. V loses 6 bases, J loses 2 bases, and the germline ends lie 15 bases apart. The germline V gene yields KGHDR for CDR1 and SFDVKD for CDR2. Synthesis of TCR cDNA relied on 5'RACE template switching, a step that introduced a universal primer site along with unique molecular identifiers. Priming for cDNA synthesis came from both the TCR alpha and TCR beta constant segments. Library amplification involved two PCR steps, and the second step added sample barcodes and sequencing adapters. Sequencing of libraries was done on Illumina HiSeq 2500 (2x100 bp) or NovaSeq (2x150 bp). From the authors' description of their analysis: Reads were demultiplexed and collapsed into UMI consensus sequences with MIGEC, and V(D)J alignment was performed with MiXCR. Clonotypes responding to the vaccine were identified with edgeR on replicate PBMC samples, with the criteria of FDR below 0.01 and a log2 fold change above 5 up to day 15. Each bulk clonotype was labeled CD4 or CD8 based on which sequenced repertoire, CD4 or CD8, contained the clonotype at higher abundance. Using fastp trimming at Q25 and MiXCR clonotype assembly, TCRdb reanalyzed the public sequencing data and kept in-frame beta chains. Under each unique CDR3 protein, matching rows form one entry showing the most common genes and DNA. For this entry, the V and J calls and clone size follow TCRdb and not the study's own pipeline. The sample yields about 240,000 distinct CDR3 sequences; 6.9% were counted once. The ten largest clonotypes hold roughly 0.86% of the sample.

The treatment or condition label corresponds to: live attenuated yellow fever vaccine strain. A standard Ficoll-Paque protocol was used to isolate PBMCs from peripheral blood. CD4 and CD8 T-cell fractions were isolated with Dynabeads CD4 and CD8 positive selection kits. TriZol was used to extract RNA from bulk PBMCs, from CD4 and CD8 fractions, and from dextramer-positive and dextramer-negative fractions. This entry is derived from a study of T cells after yellow fever vaccination (dated by TCRdb to between 2017 and 2020). Background for the entire study: Libraries from fractions with low cell numbers were prepared with the SMART-Seq v4 Ultra Low Input RNA kit. Blood was drawn at multiple timepoints before and after primary and secondary immunization, with bulk PBMC replicates and cell subsets isolated. Bulk TCR alpha and beta repertoires were sequenced longitudinally to track T-cell clones before and after primary and booster YFV17D yellow fever vaccination. Two healthy male donors, one aged 18 to 29 and one aged 30 to 40 years, made up the cohort. Overall study results and their limits: The study included only a couple of donors, which limits how far the findings can be generalized. After the booster, most of the clones that had expanded following primary vaccination were detected again (almost 98% of CD4 and more than 85% of CD8), which suggests that memory was broadly maintained. The secondary T-cell response was weaker than the primary response but faster, peaking on day 5 instead of day 15. A small share of clonotypes was detected in both CD4 and CD8 compartments, with the overlap likely arising from convergent recombination. FACS-sorted repertoires could contain abundant contaminating clonotypes from the bulk population, so computational filtering was required.

This sample comprised CD4+ T cells sorted from PBMCs, obtained 15 days after the yellow fever booster vaccination. The chain is assembled from TRBV24-1 and TRBJ2-5, with TRBD2 perhaps the D gene, on 6 matching bases. The source of this sequence is a man aged 30 to 45 who received the YFV17D yellow fever vaccine. CDR3 sequence: CATSKGRDLQETQYF. The nucleotides read TGTGCCACCAGTAAGGGCAGGGACTTGCAAGAGACCCAGTACTTC.